This is a list of T cell receptor beta chains from one sample in a study of identical twins. TCRdb used MiXCR to reprocess the 5' RACE reads, holding one entry per CDR3 protein. Among 1.5 million or so distinct CDR3 sequences listed, less than 40% were seen once. The sample consisted of cord blood. Source of these receptors: a newborn girl in good health. Each CDR3 is given with its conserved first and last residue. A D gene is named only where the DNA matches it firmly. Clone size is stated in some rows and not others, as once, few, many or a class when expanded.

CDR3 protein: CASSQGRTANYGYTF
CDR3 DNA: TGTGCCAGCAGCCAGGGAAGGACGGCTAACTATGGCTACACCTTC
clone size: .
V gene: TRBV7-2
J gene: TRBJ1-2
D gene: .

CDR3 protein: CASSDPLRRPYEGEQYF
CDR3 DNA: TGTGCCAGCAGTGACCCTCTACGCAGGCCGTACGAAGGAGAGCAGTACTTC
clone size: few
V gene: TRBV6-1
J gene: TRBJ2-7
D gene: .

CDR3 protein: CAVGQGAYEQYF
CDR3 DNA: TGTGCCGTTGGACAGGGGGCCTACGAGCAGTACTTC
clone size: few
V gene: TRBV10-3
J gene: TRBJ2-7
D gene: TRBD1

CDR3 protein: CAISLSTGTDTQYF
CDR3 DNA: TGTGCCATCAGTTTATCGACAGGGACAGATACGCAGTATTTT
clone size: .
V gene: TRBV10-3
J gene: TRBJ2-3
D gene: TRBD1

CDR3 protein: CASSPPGFSYGYTF
CDR3 DNA: TGTGCCAGCTCACCGCCAGGTTTCTCTTATGGCTACACCTTC
clone size: few
V gene: TRBV18
J gene: TRBJ1-2
D gene: .

CDR3 protein: CASIRQGATYGYTF
CDR3 DNA: TGTGCCAGCATAAGACAGGGGGCCACCTATGGCTACACCTTC
clone size: .
V gene: TRBV6-6
J gene: TRBJ1-2
D gene: TRBD1

CDR3 protein: CASSISASSYNEQFF
CDR3 DNA: TGTGCCAGTAGTATCTCAGCTAGCTCCTACAATGAGCAGTTCTTC
clone size: .
V gene: TRBV19
J gene: TRBJ2-1
D gene: .

CDR3 protein: CASSTLAGETGELFF
CDR3 DNA: TGTGCCAGCAGCACACTAGCGGGAGAGACCGGGGAGCTGTTTTTT
clone size: .
V gene: TRBV11-2
J gene: TRBJ2-2
D gene: TRBD2

CDR3 protein: CASSSQGKGLHEQYF
CDR3 DNA: TGCGCCAGCAGCTCCCAGGGGAAAGGACTACACGAGCAGTACTTC
clone size: .
V gene: TRBV5-1
J gene: TRBJ2-7
D gene: .

CDR3 protein: CATRGIRSETQYF
CDR3 DNA: TGTGCCACCCGGGGCATTCGATCGGAGACCCAGTACTTC
clone size: few
V gene: TRBV15
J gene: TRBJ2-5
D gene: .

CDR3 protein: CASSYPLATPPYNEQFF
CDR3 DNA: TGTGCCAGCAGCTATCCTCTAGCGACCCCGCCCTACAATGAGCAGTTCTTC
clone size: .
V gene: TRBV7-8
J gene: TRBJ2-1
D gene: .

CDR3 protein: CASSSRFGSLAYEQYF
CDR3 DNA: TGTGCCAGCAGTTCTCGTTTTGGCAGTCTGGCCTACGAGCAGTACTTC
clone size: .
V gene: TRBV28
J gene: TRBJ2-7
D gene: .

CDR3 protein: CAGTARLQGNNEKLFF
CDR3 DNA: TGTGCCGGCACCGCACGACTACAGGGGAATAATGAAAAACTGTTTTTT
clone size: .
V gene: TRBV27
J gene: TRBJ1-4
D gene: TRBD1

CDR3 protein: CASSPGPQGTNTEAFF
CDR3 DNA: TGTGCCAGCAGTCCAGGCCCACAGGGAACTAACACTGAAGCTTTCTTT
clone size: .
V gene: TRBV28
J gene: TRBJ1-1
D gene: .

CDR3 protein: CAISGSSGGEQYF
CDR3 DNA: TGTGCCATCAGTGGCTCTAGCGGGGGTGAGCAGTACTTC
clone size: .
V gene: TRBV10-3
J gene: TRBJ2-7
D gene: TRBD2

CDR3 protein: CASSDTSGGGGEQFF
CDR3 DNA: TGTGCCAGCAGCGATACTAGCGGGGGGGGTGGTGAGCAGTTCTTC
clone size: few
V gene: TRBV2
J gene: TRBJ2-1
D gene: TRBD2

CDR3 protein: CASSYGTGYSNQPQHF
CDR3 DNA: TGTGCCAGCAGCTATGGGACAGGCTATAGCAATCAGCCCCAGCATTTT
clone size: once
V gene: TRBV5-8
J gene: TRBJ1-5
D gene: TRBD1

CDR3 protein: CASSSYPGQAFNEQFF
CDR3 DNA: TGTGCCAGCAGTTCCTACCCGGGACAGGCCTTCAATGAGCAGTTCTTC
clone size: .
V gene: TRBV12-3/TRBV12-4
J gene: TRBJ2-1
D gene: TRBD1

CDR3 protein: CASSRQGISSYEQYF
CDR3 DNA: TGTGCCAGCAGCCGACAGGGAATAAGCTCCTACGAGCAGTACTTC
clone size: .
V gene: TRBV12-3/TRBV12-4
J gene: TRBJ2-7
D gene: TRBD1

CDR3 protein: CASSQRRIAGVGNIQYF
CDR3 DNA: TGTGCCAGCAGCCAAAGGCGAATAGCGGGAGTGGGGAACATTCAGTACTTC
clone size: few
V gene: TRBV3-1
J gene: TRBJ2-4
D gene: TRBD2

CDR3 protein: CASSHLRSPSTDTQYF
CDR3 DNA: TGTGCCAGCAGCCACCTCAGGTCCCCTAGCACAGATACGCAGTATTTT
clone size: .
V gene: TRBV14
J gene: TRBJ2-3
D gene: .

CDR3 protein: CSVEGDRARETQYF
CDR3 DNA: TGCAGCGTTGAAGGGGACAGGGCGAGAGAGACCCAGTACTTC
clone size: .
V gene: TRBV29-1
J gene: TRBJ2-5
D gene: TRBD1

CDR3 protein: CASNGGQGEQFF
CDR3 DNA: TGTGCCAGCAATGGTGGACAGGGTGAGCAGTTCTTC
clone size: .
V gene: TRBV28
J gene: TRBJ2-1
D gene: TRBD1

CDR3 protein: CASSQDVGSHTDTQYF
CDR3 DNA: TGCGCCAGCAGCCAAGATGTGGGGTCCCACACAGATACGCAGTATTTT
clone size: .
V gene: TRBV4-1
J gene: TRBJ2-3
D gene: .

CDR3 protein: CASSKPSYEQYF
CDR3 DNA: TGTGCCAGCAGTAAACCCTCCTACGAGCAGTACTTC
clone size: many
V gene: TRBV2
J gene: TRBJ2-7
D gene: .

CDR3 protein: CASSLTGPPYGYTF
CDR3 DNA: TGTGCCAGCAGCTTAACGGGGCCCCCCTATGGCTACACCTTC
clone size: few
V gene: TRBV7-9
J gene: TRBJ1-2
D gene: .

CDR3 protein: CASSLSGTGRRQPQHF
CDR3 DNA: TGTGCCAGCAGCTTATCAGGGACAGGGAGGAGGCAGCCCCAGCATTTT
clone size: .
V gene: TRBV11-2
J gene: TRBJ1-5
D gene: TRBD1

CDR3 protein: CASSPRLQGAYNEQFF
CDR3 DNA: TGTGCCAGCTCACCGCGGCTACAGGGGGCCTACAATGAGCAGTTCTTC
clone size: few
V gene: TRBV18
J gene: TRBJ2-1
D gene: TRBD1

CDR3 protein: CSARERTRTGLSLRYGYTF
CDR3 DNA: TGCAGTGCTAGAGAACGCACCCGGACAGGTCTATCTCTACGGTATGGCTACACCTTC
clone size: many
V gene: TRBV20-1
J gene: TRBJ1-2
D gene: TRBD1

CDR3 protein: CSARDPNGGAYEQYF
CDR3 DNA: TGCAGTGCTAGAGACCCCAACGGGGGGGCATACGAGCAGTACTTC
clone size: .
V gene: TRBV20-1
J gene: TRBJ2-7
D gene: TRBD2

CDR3 protein: CASSVHGDLDTEAFF
CDR3 DNA: TGTGCCAGCAGCGTCCACGGAGACTTGGACACTGAAGCTTTCTTT
clone size: .
V gene: TRBV9
J gene: TRBJ1-1
D gene: .

CDR3 protein: CASSPYGRRGYSYEQYF
CDR3 DNA: TGTGCCAGCTCACCATATGGACGACGGGGTTACTCCTACGAGCAGTACTTC
clone size: .
V gene: TRBV18
J gene: TRBJ2-7
D gene: .

CDR3 protein: CASSLISGTTNTGELFF
CDR3 DNA: TGTGCCAGCAGCTTAATTTCCGGGACCACGAACACCGGGGAGCTGTTTTTT
clone size: few
V gene: TRBV7-2
J gene: TRBJ2-2
D gene: .